The 9 T cell receptor beta chains below were found in one sample sequenced in a study of PD-L1 blockade in urothelial cancer. The time point denotes: pretreatment peripheral blood. Libraries were prepared by immunoSEQ multiplex PCR; TCRdb keeps only in-frame clonotypes and omits some of them. This table holds under 100,000 clones, almost 90% found once. Sample: PBMCs, taken around atezolizumab (anti-PD-L1) treatment. The source is a man in his fifties or sixties with urothelial cancer.

The V and J genes are TRBV7-9 and TRBJ2-5, with 8 bases that match TRBD1. Unmatched junction bases numbered 4, after V lost 5 bases and J lost 5 bases. This CDR3 is built from 13 residues. CDR1 is SEHNR and CDR2 is FQNEAQ in the germline V gene (reference sequence). Written as DNA, the CDR3 is TGTGCCAGCAGCCGGACAGGGAGGGAGACCCAGTACTTC. Translating gives CASSRTGRETQYF.

The chain combines TRBV28 with TRBJ1-5, with 7 positions matching TRBD1. The CDR3 length is 18 residues. V lost 1 base, J lost 4 bases, and 13 bases stayed unmatched. CDR1 MDHEN and CDR2 SYDVKM come from the germline V gene. CDR3 amino acids: CASSLYHRGQLGNQPQHF. CDR3 DNA: TGTGCCAGCAGTTTATATCACAGGGGACAGTTAGGAAATCAGCCCCAGCATTTT.

This chain connects TRBV7-8 to TRBJ2-3, with 10 bases fitting TRBD2. The CDR3 contains 13 residues. CDR1 SGHVS and CDR2 FQNEAQ come from the germline V gene. J gave up 3 bases and V 8 bases, and 2 bases lay outside the gene matches. The CDR3 DNA reads TGTGCCAGCTCTAGCGGGAGAACAGATACGCAGTATTTT. It codes for CASSSGRTDTQYF.

J is TRBJ2-1 and V is TRBV18, with 7 bases lining up with TRBD1. In germline, CDR1 is KGHSH, CDR2 LQKENI. This CDR3 contains 15 residues. V lost 2 bases, J lost 8 bases, and 9 bases stayed unmatched. The CDR3 sequence is CASSPVTGNLDEQFF. CDR3 DNA sequence: TGTGCCAGCTCACCAGTGACAGGGAATTTGGATGAGCAGTTCTTC.

In this sample, this clone turned up once. This chain links TRBV10-2 with TRBJ1-1, with TRBD1 identical over 7 bases. The germline V gene has CDR1 WSHSY and CDR2 SAAADI. V lost 6 bases, J lost 1 base, and 8 bases stayed unmatched. The CDR3 has 15 amino acids. The CDR3 loop reads CASRTQQGWNTEAFF. In DNA, the CDR3 is TGCGCCAGCAGGACTCAACAGGGGTGGAACACTGAAGCTTTCTTT.

The chain couples TRBV7-9 to TRBJ1-2, with D possibly TRBD1 on 5 matching bases. The CDR3 has 16 amino acids. The germline V and J ends were trimmed by 1 base and 2 bases, with 14 bases remaining between them. CDR1 and CDR2 (germline): SEHNR, FQNEAQ (reference sequence). The CDR3 loop is CASSLGLAGRNYGYTF. The CDR3 region has the DNA TGTGCCAGCAGCTTAGGACTGGCAGGGAGGAACTATGGCTACACCTTC.

The rearrangement joins TRBV4-3 to TRBJ1-3; the D gene is possibly TRBD1 (5 bases). The CDR3 consists of 18 residues. The germline CDR1 and CDR2 sequences are LGHNA and YSLEER. The V gene lost 0 bases and the J gene lost 3 bases, with 18 bases spanning the gap. CDR3 in DNA: TGCGCCAGCAGCCAAGATTATTATAAGGGGTCGGGTGGAAACACCATATATTTT. It translates to CASSQDYYKGSGGNTIYF.

This clone was seen just once. This chain connects TRBV5-4 to TRBJ2-1; D possibly corresponds to TRBD2 (5 bases). Looked up from germline, CDR1 is SGHNT and CDR2 is YYREEE (reference sequence). This CDR3 has 15 residues. V shed 5 bases and J shed 0 bases, with 12 bases lying between them. The CDR3 region is CASSRSGSSYNEQFF. In DNA, the CDR3 is TGTGCCAGCAGTCGCAGTGGGAGCTCCTACAATGAGCAGTTCTTC. Complete variable domain (other parts from reference TRBV5-4 and TRBJ2-1): ETGVTQSPTHLIKTRGQQVTLRCSSQSGHNTVSWYQQALGQGPQFIFQYYREEENGRGNFPPRFSGLQFPNYSSELNVNALELDDSALYLCASSRSGSSYNEQFFGPGTRLTVL.

The rearrangement links TRBV5-5 to TRBJ2-7; 11 positions agree with TRBD2. After removal of 4 bases from V and 3 bases from J, the junction contained 9 bases not matched to a gene. Germline V gene data show CDR1 as SGHKS and CDR2 as YYEKEE (reference sequence). The CDR3 extends over 16 amino acids. The CDR3 DNA reads TGTGCCAGCAGCGCGGGACTAGCGGTTGAATTCTACGAGCAGTACTTC. It translates to CASSAGLAVEFYEQYF.